The 27 T cell receptor beta chains listed next were all sequenced from one sample in a study of metastatic and nonmetastatic thyroid tumors. TCRdb re-called the PCR reads through MiXCR. This repertoire shows 20,000 to 25,000 clones, about 16% found once; its top ten account for approximately 21%. Every patient underwent thyroid surgery untreated. Material: blood. These receptors all come from a male donor with papillary thyroid cancer or a benign thyroid nodule (not recorded which). Some clones in this sample may be carry-over from other donors' samples.

This clone has a count of ten or more. This sequence joins TRBV18 and TRBJ1-1; D is unresolved. V was trimmed by 6 bases and J by 0 bases, leaving 8 bases between them. Germline V CDR1 and CDR2: KGHSH, LQKENI. This CDR3 has 13 amino acids. The CDR3 DNA reads as TGTGCCAGCTCGACGAGTATGAACACTGAAGCTTTCTTT. This encodes CASSTSMNTEAFF.

This clone was seen many times. CDR3 DNA: TGCAGTGCTAGAACGGACAGGGTCTCTGGAAACACCATATATTTT. Translated, it gives CSARTDRVSGNTIYF. The genes are TRBV20-1 and TRBJ1-3; TRBD1 matches 8 bases. V dropped 2 bases and J dropped 0; count of bases not matched to a gene: 3. CDR3 length: 15 residues. The germline V gene encodes CDR1 DFQATT and CDR2 SNEGSKA (reference sequence).

This clone is labeled as medium-sized. Other DNA variants within this sample encode the same CDR3. The V and J genes are TRBV6-5 and TRBJ2-7; D unresolved. Germline V gene sequence: CDR1 MNHEY, CDR2 SVGAGI. V was trimmed by 2 bases and J by 0 bases, leaving 8 bases between them. CDR3 size: 14 residues. This chain's CDR3 is CASSYTRNSYEQYF. In DNA, the CDR3 is TGTGCCAGCAGTTACACCCGAAACTCCTACGAGCAGTACTTC.

This clone has more than one count but fewer than ten. The J gene is TRBJ2-1, the V gene TRBV6-1; TRBD1 or TRBD2 may be the D gene (6 bases each). V was pared by 7 bases and J by 4 bases, with 17 bases between. The germline gives CDR1 MNHNS, CDR2 SASEGT. This CDR3 region has 15 residues. This CDR3 is CASTQRGDGYNEQFF. In DNA, the CDR3 is TGTGCCAGCACCCAAAGGGGGGATGGGTACAATGAGCAGTTCTTC.

CDR3 in amino acids: CSAVNLGGANEQYF. The CDR3 bases are TGCAGTGCCGTCAACCTCGGGGGGGCGAACGAGCAGTACTTC. This sequence joins TRBV20-1 and TRBJ2-7; 8 bases match TRBD2. The CDR3 has 14 residues. Germline CDR1 and CDR2: DFQATT and SNEGSKA (reference sequence). The trim removed 6 bases at V and 5 bases at J, leaving 12 bases unmatched.

This clone was seen at least ten times. The V and J genes are TRBV5-4 and TRBJ1-3, with D possibly being TRBD1 (5 bases). This CDR3 comprises 14 residues. V was pared by 4 bases and J by 9 bases, with 17 bases between. CDR1 is SGHNT and CDR2 is YYREEE in the germline V gene (reference sequence). CDR3 region: CASSPVPGDRTIYF. CDR3 DNA sequence: TGTGCCAGCAGCCCCGTACCTGGGGACCGCACCATATATTTT.

This clone was seen many times. Other DNA sequences within the sample encode an identical CDR3. V gene TRBV6-1 combines with J gene TRBJ2-2; TRBD1 matches 7 bases. The CDR3 is 15 residues long. The V gene's germline CDR1 is MNHNS and CDR2 SASEGT. With 6 bases clipped from V and 3 bases from J, the junction kept 7 bases outside the gene matches. The CDR3 region has the DNA TGTGCCAGCAGGCCTACAGGGGCCGACACCGGGGAGCTGTTTTTT. It specifies CASRPTGADTGELFF.

By sample share, this clone is medium-sized. The sample holds other DNA sequences that translate to the same CDR3. The J gene is TRBJ2-1, the V gene TRBV6-1, with 9 bases identical to TRBD2. The length of the CDR3 is 14 residues. Germline V lookup: CDR1 MNHNS, CDR2 SASEGT. With V trimmed by 3 bases and J by 7 bases, 4 bases remained unmatched. The CDR3 here is CASSELAGRNEQFF. For the CDR3, the DNA is TGTGCCAGCAGTGAGCTAGCGGGGAGGAATGAGCAGTTCTTC.

This clone was seen at least ten times. V is TRBV5-1 and J is TRBJ2-2; D might be TRBD1 (6 bases). The CDR3 loop spans 15 amino acids. Trimming removed 0 bases at V and 5 bases at J, with 11 bases between. Germline V gene lookup returns CDR1 SGHRS and CDR2 YFSETQ. The CDR3 is CASSLVQQGTGELFF. The CDR3 nucleotides read TGCGCCAGCAGCTTGGTACAACAGGGTACCGGGGAGCTGTTTTTT. The variable domain in full, completed from reference TRBV5-1 and TRBJ2-2, reads KAGVTQTPRYLIKTRGQQVTLSCSPISGHRSVSWYQQTPGQGLQFLFEYFSETQRNKGNFPGRFSGRQFSNSRSEMNVSTLELGDSALYLCASSLVQQGTGELFFGEGSRLTVL.

The table lists this clone with many counts. This sequence joins TRBV10-3 and TRBJ1-1; 7 nucleotides match TRBD1. The CDR3 is 14 residues long. V lost 2 bases to trimming and J lost 6 bases; unmatched junction nucleotides: 6. CDR1 and CDR2 (germline): ENHRY, SYGVKD. The CDR3 bases are TGTGCCATCAGTGAGACAGGGGATGGGGCTGAAGCTTTCTTT. Its protein is CAISETGDGAEAFF.

This clone was counted at least ten times. The chain employs TRBV9 and TRBJ2-3, with 9 bases that match TRBD1. The CDR3 runs 18 residues. CDR1 is SGDLS and CDR2 is YYNGEE in the germline V gene. With V trimmed by 1 base and J by 6 bases, 15 bases remained unmatched. As DNA, the CDR3 is TGTGCCAGCAGCGTAACCGGGACAGGGTTAAAATTAGGGGATACGCAGTATTTT. Encoded protein: CASSVTGTGLKLGDTQYF.

This clone came up many times. The chain has TRBV19 and TRBJ2-1; D may match TRBD1 or TRBD2 (5 bases each). The germline gives CDR1 LNHDA, CDR2 SQIVND (reference sequence). V was trimmed by 1 base and J by 9 bases, leaving 19 bases between them. The CDR3 covers 16 residues. The CDR3 nucleotides are TGTGCCAGTAGTATAGGAGGGCAGGGTGGTAGCGCTGAGCAGTTCTTC. Translated, it gives CASSIGGQGGSAEQFF.

This clone was detected a few times. The gene calls are TRBV6-1 and TRBJ1-5; TRBD1 is a possible D gene (6 bases). Germline loops: CDR1 MNHNS, CDR2 SASEGT. CDR3 length: 13 amino acids. Trimming took off 6 bases at V and 2 bases at J, with 8 bases between the two ends. This CDR3 is CASSRGGNQPQHF. In DNA form, the CDR3 reads TGTGCCAGCAGCAGGGGTGGCAATCAGCCCCAGCATTTT.

Notes on this clone: With a much larger clone just one base away, this may be a read error. This chain uses TRBV2 with TRBJ2-5; 11 positions agree with TRBD2. From germline, CDR1 is SNHLY and CDR2 FYNNEI. CDR3 length: 16 residues. This CDR3 reads CVTAGIRSGREETQYF. In DNA form, the CDR3 reads TGTGTCACAGCAGGGATCCGTAGCGGGAGGGAAGAGACCCAGTACTTC.

This clone is judged medium-sized. The chain is built from TRBV15 and TRBJ1-2; a possible D gene is TRBD1 (5 bases). The germline gives CDR1 LNHNV, CDR2 YYDKDF (reference sequence). The CDR3 has 13 residues. Trimming cost V 3 bases and J 7 bases, with 12 bases left between them. The DNA for the CDR3 is TGTGCCACCAGCAGTACAGGATTCCGTGGCTACACCTTC. Translated, it gives CATSSTGFRGYTF.

This clone was counted at least ten times. A much larger clone differs from this one at a single base, so this may be a read error. The chain joins TRBV5-5 to TRBJ2-6; D is uncertain. This CDR3 is built from 15 residues. CDR1 and CDR2 from the germline V gene are SGHKS and YYEKEE (reference sequence). The ends were cut back, 0 bases at V and 2 bases at J, with 6 bases in the middle. The CDR3, as DNA: TGTGCCAGCAGCTTGGAGGGAACTGGGGCCAACGTCCTGACTTTC. Its translation is CASSLEGTGANVLTF.

This clone was picked up many times. The chain employs TRBV4-1 and TRBJ1-5; D is ambiguous. V was clipped by 0 bases and J by 5 bases, with 8 bases between them. Germline-derived CDR1 and CDR2 are MGHRA and YSYEKL. The CDR3 runs to 14 residues. CDR3 protein: CASSQEQPHQPQHF. For the CDR3, the DNA is TGCGCCAGCAGCCAAGAGCAACCCCATCAGCCCCAGCATTTT.

This clone showed up many times. V is TRBV18 and J is TRBJ2-2; no reliable D call. CDR3 length: 17 residues. Trimming shortened V by 4 bases and J by 0 bases, and 15 bases separated the two germline ends. The V gene's germline CDR1 is KGHSH and CDR2 LQKENI. In nucleotides, the CDR3 is TGTGCCAGCTCACAAGGGAATAGGCTTTCGAACACCGGGGAGCTGTTTTTT. Protein sequence: CASSQGNRLSNTGELFF.

Many counts were recorded for this clone. The chain couples TRBV18 to TRBJ1-1; TRBD1 matches 8 bases. The ends lost 2 bases at V and 0 bases at J; junction bases unmatched: 11. CDR1 and CDR2 from the germline V gene are KGHSH and LQKENI. The length of the CDR3 is 18 residues. Here the CDR3 reads CASSPYRTGGTMNTEAFF. In DNA form, the CDR3 reads TGTGCCAGCTCACCATATAGAACAGGGGGAACCATGAACACTGAAGCTTTCTTT.

This clone came up many times. The rearrangement uses TRBV2 and TRBJ2-2; TRBD2 matches 10 bases. Germline-derived CDR1 and CDR2 are SNHLY and FYNNEI. J was trimmed by 1 base and V by 4 bases; bases with no gene match: 0. The CDR3 runs 15 residues. CDR3 in DNA: TGTGCCAGCAGTGGGACTAGCGGGAACACCGGGGAGCTGTTTTTT. Amino acid sequence: CASSGTSGNTGELFF.

This chain joins TRBV4-3 and TRBJ2-7; TRBD2 matches 13 bases. CDR1 LGHNA and CDR2 YSLEER come from the germline V gene. This CDR3 has 17 amino acids. V was clipped by 2 bases and J by 5 bases; unmatched bases: 9. The CDR3 DNA follows: TGCGCCAGCAGCCAATCAAGGACTAGCGGGAGCATCAACGAGCAGTACTTC. Its protein is CASSQSRTSGSINEQYF.

The chain couples TRBV6-1 to TRBJ2-7, with TRBD2 as a possible D gene (6 bases). Deletions cut 3 bases from V and 7 bases from J, with 19 bases between. The germline CDR1 and CDR2 sequences are MNHNS and SASEGT. The length of the CDR3 is 15 residues. CDR3 loop: CASSDGTLDLGEQYF. The DNA of the CDR3 is TGTGCCAGCAGTGACGGGACTTTGGACCTTGGTGAGCAGTACTTC.

The V gene is TRBV13, the J gene TRBJ1-1, with D hard to call. The CDR3 consists of 14 residues. Germline V lookup: CDR1 PRHDT, CDR2 FYEKMQ (reference sequence). V lost 0 bases to trimming and J lost 1 base, with 6 bases between them. CDR3 bases: TGTGCCAGCAGCTTAGGGCATACGAACACTGAAGCTTTCTTT. Translated: CASSLGHTNTEAFF.

This sequence joins TRBV5-8 and TRBJ1-6, with TRBD1 matching over 8 bases. With 6 bases clipped from V and 9 bases from J, the junction kept 8 bases outside the gene matches. This CDR3 is 14 amino acids long. Germline-derived CDR1 and CDR2 are SGHTS and YDEGEE. The CDR3 is CASTDGQGSSPLHF. The DNA for the CDR3 is TGTGCCAGCACCGATGGACAGGGCAGTTCACCCCTCCACTTT.

J is TRBJ2-5 and V is TRBV28; 10 positions match TRBD2. Germline V gives CDR1 MDHEN, CDR2 SYDVKM. The CDR3 contains 15 residues. With V trimmed by 10 bases and J by 4 bases, 12 bases remained unmatched. The CDR3 spells CAISPQRGGRETQYF. CDR3 coding DNA: TGTGCCATCAGCCCGCAGCGGGGGGGCCGAGAGACCCAGTACTTC.

This clone has a count of ten or more. CDR3 sequence reads: CASSRDRGRETQYF. The CDR3 bases are TGTGCCAGCAGTCGGGACAGGGGGCGGGAGACCCAGTACTTC. The chain links TRBV5-8 to TRBJ2-5; TRBD1 agrees at 12 bases. Germline V CDR1 and CDR2: SGHTS, YDEGEE. J gave up 5 bases and V 5 bases, and 4 bases lay outside the gene matches. The CDR3 loop spans 14 amino acids. Full variable domain (outside the CDR3, taken from reference TRBV5-8 and TRBJ2-5): EAGVTQSPTHLIKTRGQQATLRCSPISGHTSVYWYQQALGLGLQFLLWYDEGEERNRGNFPPRFSGRQFPNYSSELNVNALELEDSALYLCASSRDRGRETQYFGPGTRLLVL.

The chain carries TRBV6-1 and TRBJ1-3; no definite D call. CDR3 length equals 15 residues. V was trimmed by 1 base and J by 0 bases, leaving 7 bases between them. Looked up from germline, CDR1 is MNHNS and CDR2 is SASEGT. The CDR3 region has the DNA TGTGCCAGCAGTGAAGGGTATTACTCTGGAAACACCATATATTTT. This translates into CASSEGYYSGNTIYF.